This TCR beta chain came from a study of cytotoxic CD8 clonotypes in ibrutinib-treated CLL. Turning to the study itself: Patients: about 11 relapsed/refractory, approximately 14 treatment-naive, roughly 17 IGHV unmutated.

This CDR3 spans 13 amino acids. Germline assignment: CDR1 SGDLS and CDR2 YYNGEE. V dropped 0 bases and J dropped 6 bases, with 10 bases sitting between them. Only in-frame clones appear in the TCRdb table, and some are missing; sequencing was by immunoSEQ multiplex PCR. Among 30,000 to 35,000 clones listed, around 63% were seen once. The table lists this clone with a few counts. This sample comprised PBMCs, obtained before ibrutinib treatment. The chain carries TRBV9 and TRBJ2-7; D gene ambiguous. The receptor was isolated from a human donor with chronic lymphocytic leukemia. CDR3 protein: CASSVDGLGEQYF. CDR3 DNA: TGTGCCAGCAGCGTAGACGGTCTCGGCGAGCAGTACTTC.